This T cell receptor (beta chain) was recorded in a study of blood T cell repertoires in COVID-19 (dated by TCRdb to 2020 to 2021). As for the study more broadly: Samples from collaborators originated in the United States, Italy and Spain and spanned both the acute and convalescent phases of COVID-19. Sample metadata almost always included a de-identified subject ID, COVID-19 status, age in years and sex. The repertoires were released in a freely available public database intended as a resource for research on the immune response to SARS-CoV-2. The samples were drawn from the first 160 participants of the ongoing ImmuneRACE study and from roughly 1,300 subjects provided by 6 global collaborators. HLA class I and class II types, where available, came from metadata supplied by the sample provider rather than from assay-based typing. Deeply sampled blood TCRbeta repertoires from subjects exposed to, actively infected with, or recovered from COVID-19 were included in the dataset. The material from the prospective study consisted of cDNA or gDNA derived from T cells, B-cell-depleted T cells, or PBMCs. Overall study outcomes, separate from this receptor: Clinical and demographic metadata were provided uncurated, with the amount varying by source and participant.

TCRbeta CDR3 regions were amplified from genomic DNA using the immunoSEQ Assay, a bias-controlled multiplex PCR. The published analysis was carried out like this. Nucleated cell counts per sample were estimated from amplification of reference gene primers within the assay. To quantify the absolute abundance of each unique TCRbeta CDR3 rearrangement, sequence reads were collapsed and filtered. For each sample, productive Simpson clonality was calculated as the square root of Simpson's diversity index over productive rearrangements. The table was pulled from immuneACCESS by TCRdb, which kept in-frame rearrangements only. Such tables lose some clones; where checked, under half of the loss comes from unresolved V genes, and the rest has no known cause. V and J calls and clone size are copied from that table; D and trimming were computed from the DNA. For this sample there are 140,000 to 150,000 clones; about 83% appear just once. Under 9% of the sample rests with the top ten.

Collaborating institutions collected whole blood in K2EDTA tubes following their own protocols. For TCRbeta analysis, collaborators shipped samples as frozen whole blood, isolated PBMCs, or DNA extracted from either of those sample types. V is pared back by 5 bases and J by 7 bases, with 14 bases lying between the germline termini. From the cysteine up to the phenylalanine, the CDR3 has a length of 13 residues. Kept here is only the CDR3 DNA, which spans 39 bases and is read in frame from base 1. CDR1 LGHDT and CDR2 YNNKEL are derived from the germline V gene (reference sequence). A note on this clone: Its antigen is not yet known. No qualities accompany the bases; no much larger clone lies one base away.

The chain is encoded by TRBV3-1 (or the pseudogene TRBV3-2) joined to TRBJ1-1; a tentative D call is TRBD1 (5 bases match). The sequenced sample consisted of peripheral blood. The clonotype originates from a woman between 50 and 59 years old with active or convalescent COVID-19. This receptor has the CDR3 CASSLGGGVEAFF. Here is the DNA: TGTGCCAGCAGCTTGGGGGGGGGTGTTGAAGCTTTCTTT.